These 16 T cell receptor beta chains share one sample of origin, sequenced in a study of blood T cell repertoires in COVID-19. Sequenced by immunoSEQ multiplex PCR; TCRdb stores in-frame clones only, minus some. Among 200,000 to 300,000 clones listed, around four fifths were seen once. The sequencing input was peripheral blood. These receptors came from a woman aged 55 to 70 with active or convalescent COVID-19.

The V gene is TRBV19, the J gene TRBJ1-1, with D tentatively TRBD1 (5 bases). The CDR3 runs 14 residues. V was pared by 7 bases and J by 2 bases, with 14 bases between. From germline, CDR1 is LNHDA and CDR2 SQIVND (reference sequence). CDR3 DNA: TGTGCCAGTAAGGTCAGGGAGGTTAACACTGAAGCTTTCTTT. Its translation: CASKVREVNTEAFF.

The chain combines TRBV2 with TRBJ2-5; 10 bases map to TRBD2. The CDR3 consists of 16 residues. Germline V gene sequence: CDR1 SNHLY, CDR2 FYNNEI. The ends lost 1 base at V and 4 bases at J; junction bases unmatched: 6. In DNA form, the CDR3 reads TGTGCCAGCAGTGAAGTAGCGGGGGGATTTCTAGAGACCCAGTACTTC. It translates to CASSEVAGGFLETQYF.

For the CDR3, the DNA is TGTGCCAGCAGGCCCCACAGGGGGACGACTGAAGCTTTCTTT. As protein: CASRPHRGTTEAFF. The chain has TRBV6-5 and TRBJ1-1; 8 bases map to TRBD1. Trimming cost V 6 bases and J 5 bases; bases outside gene matches: 8. The CDR3 is 14 amino acids. Germline V CDR1 and CDR2: MNHEY, SVGAGI.

The rearrangement uses TRBV29-1 and TRBJ1-3; D may be TRBD1 (6 bases). CDR1 is SQVTM, CDR2 ANQGSEA, per germline. The length of the CDR3 is 13 residues. Trimming pared 5 bases from V and 3 bases from J, leaving 11 bases between. The CDR3, as DNA: TGCAGCGTTCTGGGGGCCGATGGAAACACCATATATTTT. This gives the protein CSVLGADGNTIYF. Based on the CDR3 plus reference TRBV29-1 and TRBJ1-3, the full variable domain is SAVISQKPSRDICQRGTSLTIQCQVDSQVTMMFWYRQQPGQSLTLIATANQGSEATYESGFVIDKFPISRPNLTFSTLTVSNMSPEDSSIYLCSVLGADGNTIYFGEGSWLTVV.

The V gene is TRBV5-1, the J gene TRBJ2-5, with 12 bases lining up with TRBD2. The CDR3 has 15 amino acids. In germline, CDR1 is SGHRS, CDR2 YFSETQ. V lost 5 bases to trimming and J lost 4 bases; unmatched junction nucleotides: 6. CDR3 sequence: CASRPTSGGAETQYF. CDR3 in DNA: TGCGCCAGCAGGCCGACTAGCGGGGGAGCAGAGACCCAGTACTTC.

The chain uses TRBV18 and TRBJ1-4, with D perhaps TRBD1 (6 bases). Per the germline V gene, CDR1 is KGHSH and CDR2 is LQKENI. This CDR3 comprises 12 residues. V gave up 6 bases and J gave up 12 bases, with 14 bases separating them. The CDR3 coding sequence is TGTGCCAGCTCGCTACAGGGCGAGGAACTGTTTTTT. Its translation: CASSLQGEELFF.

The chain couples TRBV24-1 to TRBJ2-7; D might be TRBD2 (5 bases). Trimming shortened V by 6 bases and J by 5 bases, and 16 bases separated the two germline ends. Looked up from germline, CDR1 is KGHDR and CDR2 is SFDVKD. The CDR3 is 14 amino acids. DNA for the CDR3: TGTGCCACCAGTCCCCCTAGCCAGGCCCACGAGCAGTACTTC. Residues: CATSPPSQAHEQYF.

Comment on this clone: The limits of the CDR3 on the DNA are not certain, so only TCRdb's listed CDR3 is given. The J gene is TRBJ2-7, the V gene TRBV21-1; the table's D call of TRBD1 was not tested on the DNA. TRBV21-1 is designated a pseudogene. With termini counted, the CDR3 has 19 amino acids. The CDR3 loop is CASSKEYRCGGPRSYEQYF.

The chain recombines TRBV5-1 with TRBJ1-3; D gene ambiguous. CDR3 size: 14 residues. The germline gives CDR1 SGHRS, CDR2 YFSETQ. V shed 4 bases and J shed 4 bases, with 12 bases lying between them. The CDR3: CASSPRGAGNTIYF. CDR3 bases: TGCGCCAGCAGCCCCCGGGGTGCCGGAAACACCATATATTTT. Full variable domain (remainder filled in from reference TRBV5-1 and TRBJ1-3): KAGVTQTPRYLIKTRGQQVTLSCSPISGHRSVSWYQQTPGQGLQFLFEYFSETQRNKGNFPGRFSGRQFSNSRSEMNVSTLELGDSALYLCASSPRGAGNTIYFGEGSWLTVV.

The J gene is TRBJ2-3, the V gene TRBV9; D is uncertain. The CDR3 consists of 14 residues. The germline V gene encodes CDR1 SGDLS and CDR2 YYNGEE. The V and J ends lost 4 bases and 5 bases respectively, with 14 bases between them. In DNA form, the CDR3 reads TGTGCCAGCAGCCCCTCGGCGGCGCGAGATACGCAGTATTTT. Translation: CASSPSAARDTQYF.

V is TRBV19 and J is TRBJ1-5, with D possibly TRBD1 on 5 matching bases. Per germline, CDR1 LNHDA and CDR2 SQIVND (reference sequence). The ends were cut back, 6 bases at V and 5 bases at J, with 14 bases in the middle. This CDR3 spans 14 amino acids. The CDR3 region is CASSYSGGDQPQHF. In DNA form, the CDR3 reads TGTGCCAGTAGCTACTCTGGGGGGGATCAGCCCCAGCATTTT. The full variable domain, rest sourced from reference TRBV19 and TRBJ1-5, is DGGITQSPKYLFRKEGQNVTLSCEQNLNHDAMYWYRQDPGQGLRLIYYSQIVNDFQKGDIAEGYSVSREKKESFPLTVTSAQKNPTAFYLCASSYSGGDQPQHFGDGTRLSIL.

This rearrangement joins TRBV4-2 to TRBJ1-4, with 10 bases that match TRBD1. CDR3 size: 16 residues. J was trimmed by 3 bases and V by 0 bases; bases with no gene match: 1. CDR1 is LGHNA and CDR2 is YNFKEQ in the germline V gene. The CDR3 coding sequence is TGTGCCAGCAGCCAAGACGGACAGGGGGCTAATGAAAAACTGTTTTTT. This translates into CASSQDGQGANEKLFF.

This rearrangement joins TRBV7-2 to TRBJ1-6, with 7 bases identical to TRBD1. Germline V lookup: CDR1 SGHTA, CDR2 FQGNSA. The ends lost 5 bases at V and 5 bases at J; junction bases unmatched: 9. The CDR3 totals 16 residues. In DNA form, the CDR3 reads TGTGCCAGCAGCGCCCACTTGACAGGGAATAATTCACCCCTCCACTTT. Translated, it gives CASSAHLTGNNSPLHF.

This clone showed up just once. The chain has TRBV2 and TRBJ2-5, with D possibly matching TRBD1 (6 bases). The germline gives CDR1 SNHLY, CDR2 FYNNEI. V lost 8 bases and J lost 2, with 21 bases in between. The CDR3 consists of 16 residues. For the CDR3, the DNA is TGTGCCAGCCTGATCCATAGCCCGAGGGGGCAAGAGACCCAGTACTTC. Amino acids: CASLIHSPRGQETQYF.

This clone was seen only once. The rearrangement links TRBV7-9 to TRBJ2-7, with 9 nucleotides matching TRBD1. V dropped 5 bases and J dropped 7; count of bases not matched to a gene: 6. The CDR3 spans 13 residues. The V gene's germline CDR1 is SEHNR and CDR2 FQNEAQ (reference sequence). The CDR3 coding sequence is TGTGCCAGCAGCCGGGACAGGGTCGATGAGCAGTACTTC. This sequence encodes CASSRDRVDEQYF.

V is TRBV9 and J is TRBJ2-2, with 9 bases that match TRBD2. V trimming: 0 bases; J trimming: 6 bases; junction bases outside the gene matches: 9. Germline loops: CDR1 SGDLS, CDR2 YYNGEE. CDR3 size: 17 residues. The CDR3 DNA reads as TGTGCCAGCAGCGTAGCCCCTCCCAGCGGGGGGTCCGGGGAGCTGTTTTTT. Its translation: CASSVAPPSGGSGELFF.